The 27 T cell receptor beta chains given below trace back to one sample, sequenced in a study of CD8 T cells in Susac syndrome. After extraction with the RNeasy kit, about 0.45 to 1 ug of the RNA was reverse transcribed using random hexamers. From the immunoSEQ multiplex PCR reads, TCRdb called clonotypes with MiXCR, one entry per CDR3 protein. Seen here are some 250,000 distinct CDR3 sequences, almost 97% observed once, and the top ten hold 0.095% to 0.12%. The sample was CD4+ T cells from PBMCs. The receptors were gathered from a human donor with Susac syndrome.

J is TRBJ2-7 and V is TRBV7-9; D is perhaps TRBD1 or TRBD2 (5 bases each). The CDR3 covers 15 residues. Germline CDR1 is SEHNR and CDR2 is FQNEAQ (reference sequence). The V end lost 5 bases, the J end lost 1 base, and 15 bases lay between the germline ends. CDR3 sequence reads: CASSPEGKASYEQYF. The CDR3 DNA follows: TGTGCCAGCAGCCCTGAGGGGAAAGCATCCTACGAGCAGTACTTC. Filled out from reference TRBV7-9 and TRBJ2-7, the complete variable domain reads DTGVSQNPRHKITKRGQNVTFRCDPISEHNRLYWYRQTLGQGPEFLTYFQNEAQLEKSRLLSDRFSAERPKGSFSTLEIQRTEQGDSAMYLCASSPEGKASYEQYFGPGTRLTVT.

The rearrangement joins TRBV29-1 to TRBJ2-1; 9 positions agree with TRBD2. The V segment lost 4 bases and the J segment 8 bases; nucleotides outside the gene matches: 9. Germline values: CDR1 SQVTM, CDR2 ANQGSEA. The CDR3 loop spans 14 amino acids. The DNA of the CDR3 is TGCAGCGTTGCGGTTGGCGGGAGGGTGGATGAGCAGTTCTTC. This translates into CSVAVGGRVDEQFF.

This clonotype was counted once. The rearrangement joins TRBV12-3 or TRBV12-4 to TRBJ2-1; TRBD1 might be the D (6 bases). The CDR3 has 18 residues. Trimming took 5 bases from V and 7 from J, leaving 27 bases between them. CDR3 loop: CASSLQGSRTLYWNEQFF. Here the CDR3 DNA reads TGTGCCAGCAGTCTTCAGGGGTCTCGCACCCTCTACTGGAATGAGCAGTTCTTC.

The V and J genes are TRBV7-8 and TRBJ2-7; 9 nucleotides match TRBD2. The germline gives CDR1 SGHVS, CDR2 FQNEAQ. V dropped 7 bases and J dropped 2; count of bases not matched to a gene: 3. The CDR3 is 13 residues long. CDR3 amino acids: CASIAGGAYEQYF. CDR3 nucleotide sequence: TGTGCCAGCATCGCGGGAGGGGCCTACGAGCAGTACTTC.

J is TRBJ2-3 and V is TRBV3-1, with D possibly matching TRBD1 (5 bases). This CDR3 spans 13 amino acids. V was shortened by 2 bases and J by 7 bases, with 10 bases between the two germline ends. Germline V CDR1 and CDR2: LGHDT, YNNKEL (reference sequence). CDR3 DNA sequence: TGTGCCAGCAGCCAACCAGGGCGGTATACGCAGTATTTT. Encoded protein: CASSQPGRYTQYF.

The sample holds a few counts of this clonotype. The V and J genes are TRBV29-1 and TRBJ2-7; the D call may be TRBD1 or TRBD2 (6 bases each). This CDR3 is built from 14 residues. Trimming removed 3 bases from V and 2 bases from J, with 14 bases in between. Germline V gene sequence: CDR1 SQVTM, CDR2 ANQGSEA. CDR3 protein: CSVEVRGDPYEQYF. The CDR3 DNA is TGCAGCGTTGAGGTTAGGGGGGACCCCTACGAGCAGTACTTC.

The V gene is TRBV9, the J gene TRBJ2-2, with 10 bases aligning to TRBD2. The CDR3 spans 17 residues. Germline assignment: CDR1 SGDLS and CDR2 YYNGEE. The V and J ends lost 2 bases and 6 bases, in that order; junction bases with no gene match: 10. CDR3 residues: CASSVTQREGQAGELFF. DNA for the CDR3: TGTGCCAGCAGCGTCACCCAGCGGGAGGGCCAAGCCGGGGAGCTGTTTTTT.

The CDR3, as DNA: TGTGCCAGCAGGGGGGACAGCCTAAATGAGCAGTTCTTC. This gives the protein CASRGDSLNEQFF. The chain is built from TRBV12-3 or TRBV12-4 and TRBJ2-1; 7 bases agree with TRBD1. The CDR3 contains 13 residues. After removal of 6 bases from V and 7 bases from J, the junction contained 6 bases not matched to a gene.

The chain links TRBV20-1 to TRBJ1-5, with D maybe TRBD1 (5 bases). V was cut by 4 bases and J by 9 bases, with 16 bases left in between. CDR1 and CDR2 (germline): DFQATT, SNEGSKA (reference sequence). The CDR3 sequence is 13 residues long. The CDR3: CSATPTGFGPQHF. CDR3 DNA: TGCAGTGCTACCCCCACAGGCTTCGGGCCCCAGCATTTT.

CDR3 residues: CASSISGQGYEKLFF. CDR3 coding DNA: TGTGCCAGTAGTATCTCGGGACAGGGCTATGAAAAACTGTTTTTT. The rearrangement links TRBV19 to TRBJ1-4, with 9 nucleotides matching TRBD1. Germline V gene sequence: CDR1 LNHDA, CDR2 SQIVND (reference sequence). CDR3 length equals 15 residues. The V gene end was trimmed by 3 bases and the J gene end by 6 bases; junction bases not matched to a gene: 5.

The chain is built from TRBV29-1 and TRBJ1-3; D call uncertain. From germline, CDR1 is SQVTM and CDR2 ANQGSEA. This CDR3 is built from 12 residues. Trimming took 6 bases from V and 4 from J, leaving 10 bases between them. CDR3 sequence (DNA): TGCAGCGTCGGGATATCCGGAAACACCATATATTTT. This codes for CSVGISGNTIYF.

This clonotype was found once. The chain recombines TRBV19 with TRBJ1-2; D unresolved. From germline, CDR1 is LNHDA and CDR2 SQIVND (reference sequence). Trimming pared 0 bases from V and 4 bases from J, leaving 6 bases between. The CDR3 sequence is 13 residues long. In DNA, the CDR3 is TGTGCCAGTAGTATAGAGACGAGCTATGGCTACACCTTC. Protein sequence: CASSIETSYGYTF.

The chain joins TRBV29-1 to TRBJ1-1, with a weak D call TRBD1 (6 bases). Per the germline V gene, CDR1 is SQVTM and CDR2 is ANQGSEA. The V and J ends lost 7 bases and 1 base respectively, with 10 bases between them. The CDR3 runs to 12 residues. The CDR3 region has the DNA TGCAGCGCCGGGACACGGAACACTGAAGCTTTCTTT. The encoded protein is CSAGTRNTEAFF.

CDR3 coding DNA: TGTGCCAGCAGCCCGCTGGGAGGGAAGAATAACGAGCAGTACTTC. Its protein is CASSPLGGKNNEQYF. V usage is TRBV7-9 and J usage is TRBJ2-7; 7 positions match TRBD2. This CDR3 is 15 amino acids long. V dropped 5 bases and J dropped 5; count of bases not matched to a gene: 12. CDR1 is SEHNR, CDR2 FQNEAQ, per germline (reference sequence).

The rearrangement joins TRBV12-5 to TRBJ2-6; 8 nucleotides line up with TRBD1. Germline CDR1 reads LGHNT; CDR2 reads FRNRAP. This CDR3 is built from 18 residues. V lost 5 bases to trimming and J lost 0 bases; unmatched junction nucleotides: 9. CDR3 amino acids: CASGPLRTGSSGANVLTF. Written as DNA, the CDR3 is TGTGCTAGTGGTCCACTCCGGACAGGGAGCTCTGGGGCCAACGTCCTGACTTTC.

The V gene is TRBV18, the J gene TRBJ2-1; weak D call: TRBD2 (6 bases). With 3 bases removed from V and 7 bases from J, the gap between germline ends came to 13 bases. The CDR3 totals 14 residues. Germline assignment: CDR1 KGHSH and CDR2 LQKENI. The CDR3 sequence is CASSPPGGRNEQFF. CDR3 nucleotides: TGTGCCAGCTCACCGCCCGGGGGTCGGAATGAGCAGTTCTTC.

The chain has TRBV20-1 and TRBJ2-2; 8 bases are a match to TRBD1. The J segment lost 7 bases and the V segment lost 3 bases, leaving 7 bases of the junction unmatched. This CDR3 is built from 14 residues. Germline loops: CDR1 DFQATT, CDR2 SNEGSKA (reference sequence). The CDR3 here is CSASGSRGRGELFF. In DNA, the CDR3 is TGCAGTGCTAGCGGCTCCAGGGGGCGCGGGGAGCTGTTTTTT.

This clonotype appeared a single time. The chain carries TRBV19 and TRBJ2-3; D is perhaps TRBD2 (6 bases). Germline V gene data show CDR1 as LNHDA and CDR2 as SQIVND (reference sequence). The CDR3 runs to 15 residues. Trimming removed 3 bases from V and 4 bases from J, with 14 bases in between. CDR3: CASSMRLAPPDTQYF. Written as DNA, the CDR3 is TGTGCCAGTAGTATGAGGCTAGCGCCCCCAGATACGCAGTATTTT.

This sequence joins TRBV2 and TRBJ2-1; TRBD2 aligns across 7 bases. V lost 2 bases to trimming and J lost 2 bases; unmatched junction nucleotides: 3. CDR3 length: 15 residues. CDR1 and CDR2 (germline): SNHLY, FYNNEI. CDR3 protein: CASSERLAAYNEQFF. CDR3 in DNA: TGTGCCAGCAGTGAACGGCTAGCGGCCTACAATGAGCAGTTCTTC.

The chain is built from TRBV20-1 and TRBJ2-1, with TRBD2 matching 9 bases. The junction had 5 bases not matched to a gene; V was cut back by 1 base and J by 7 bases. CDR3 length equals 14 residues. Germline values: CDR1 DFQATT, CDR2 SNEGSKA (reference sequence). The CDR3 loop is CSARGGRAFNEQFF. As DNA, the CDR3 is TGCAGTGCTAGAGGCGGGAGGGCCTTTAATGAGCAGTTCTTC.

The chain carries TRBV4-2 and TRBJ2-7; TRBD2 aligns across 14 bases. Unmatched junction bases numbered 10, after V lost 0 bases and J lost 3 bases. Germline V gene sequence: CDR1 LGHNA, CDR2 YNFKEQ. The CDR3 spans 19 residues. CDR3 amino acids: CASSQDLGTSGRWVYEQYF. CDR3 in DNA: TGTGCCAGCAGCCAAGATCTTGGGACTAGCGGGAGATGGGTCTACGAGCAGTACTTC.

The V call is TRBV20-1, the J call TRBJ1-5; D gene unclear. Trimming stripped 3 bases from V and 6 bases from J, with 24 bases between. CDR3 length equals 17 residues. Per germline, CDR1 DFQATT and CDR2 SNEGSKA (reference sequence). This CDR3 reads CSASEPSGNGERQPQHF. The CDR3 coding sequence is TGCAGTGCTAGCGAACCTAGCGGGAATGGGGAACGTCAGCCCCAGCATTTT.

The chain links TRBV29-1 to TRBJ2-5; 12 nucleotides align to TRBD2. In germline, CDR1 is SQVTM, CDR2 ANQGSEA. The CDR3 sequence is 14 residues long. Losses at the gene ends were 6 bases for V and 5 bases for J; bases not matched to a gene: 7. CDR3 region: CSVTLAGGVETQYF. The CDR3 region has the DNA TGCAGCGTGACACTAGCGGGAGGTGTGGAGACCCAGTACTTC.

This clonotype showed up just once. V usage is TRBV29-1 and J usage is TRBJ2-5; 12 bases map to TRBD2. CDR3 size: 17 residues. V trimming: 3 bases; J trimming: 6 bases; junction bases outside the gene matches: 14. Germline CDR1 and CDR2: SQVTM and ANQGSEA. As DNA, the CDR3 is TGCAGCGTTGATGGGCCACTAGCGGGAGGTGCGGCGAAGACCCAGTACTTC. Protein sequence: CSVDGPLAGGAAKTQYF.

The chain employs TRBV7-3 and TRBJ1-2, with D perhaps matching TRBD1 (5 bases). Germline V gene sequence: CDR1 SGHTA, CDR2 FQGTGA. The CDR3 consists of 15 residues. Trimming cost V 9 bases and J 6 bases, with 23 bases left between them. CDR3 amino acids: CASSPDGLVGDGYTF. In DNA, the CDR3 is TGTGCCAGTTCACCGGACGGGCTTGTAGGGGATGGCTACACCTTC.

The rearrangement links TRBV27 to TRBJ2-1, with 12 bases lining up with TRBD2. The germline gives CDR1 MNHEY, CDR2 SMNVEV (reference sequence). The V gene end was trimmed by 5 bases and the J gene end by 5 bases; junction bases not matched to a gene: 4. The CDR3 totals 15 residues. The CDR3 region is CASSPGLAGHNEQFF. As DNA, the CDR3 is TGTGCCAGCAGTCCGGGACTAGCGGGCCACAATGAGCAGTTCTTC.

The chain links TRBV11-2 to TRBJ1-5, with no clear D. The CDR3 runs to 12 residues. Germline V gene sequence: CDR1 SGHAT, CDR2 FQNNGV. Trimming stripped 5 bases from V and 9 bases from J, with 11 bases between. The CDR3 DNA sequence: TGTGCCAGCAGCCTACCCCTAGGGCCCCAGCATTTT. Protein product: CASSLPLGPQHF.